The present entry profiles one T cell receptor (beta chain) with its context. The data originate from a study of T cell changes during pregnancy in multiple sclerosis. Produced via immunoSEQ multiplex PCR; TCRdb's table is partial and in-frame only. Counted here are around 43,000 clones, about 90% occurring once; the ten biggest clones make up approximately 0.8%. The CDR3 length is 16 residues. The V segment lost 3 bases and the J segment 3 bases; nucleotides outside the gene matches: 8. Germline V gene sequence: CDR1 MGHDK, CDR2 SYGVNS. Source: CD4+ T cells from peripheral blood mononuclear cells, taken before pregnancy. This TCR came from a female donor with multiple sclerosis, enrolled in a pregnancy study. This chain links TRBV25-1 with TRBJ2-3; the match to TRBD2 covers 8 bases. The CDR3 sequence is CASSEGGLAGTDTQYF. In DNA form, the CDR3 reads TGTGCCAGCAGTGAGGGTGGATTAGCGGGAACAGATACGCAGTATTTT. Complete variable domain (other parts from reference TRBV25-1 and TRBJ2-3): EADIYQTPRYLVIGTGKKITLECSQTMGHDKMYWYQQDPGMELHLIHYSYGVNSTEKGDLSSESTVSRIRTEHFPLTLESARPSHTSQYLCASSEGGLAGTDTQYFGPGTRLTVL.